The next 22 T cell receptor beta chains were all read from a single sample in a study of blood T cell repertoires in COVID-19 (dated by TCRdb to about 2020). To prepare the library, the immunoSEQ multiplex PCR assay was applied. TCRdb took over this immuneACCESS table, retaining in-frame rearrangements with V and J assigned. Such tables are incomplete; in checked studies, under half of the missing clones stem from an unresolved V gene, and the remainder is unexplained. Counted in this sample were hundreds of thousands of clones; approximately 88% of them appeared once. The ten largest clones represent just under 9.5% of the sample. Sequenced input: peripheral blood. Receptor source: a man in his late teens or twenties with active or convalescent COVID-19.

This rearrangement joins TRBV12-3 or TRBV12-4 to TRBJ2-3, with TRBD2 matching 7 bases. The length of the CDR3 is 13 residues. Trimming took 4 bases from V and 4 from J; bases not matched to a gene: 2. The CDR3 DNA reads TGTGCCAGCAGTTCTGGGAGGGCAGATACGCAGTATTTT. Encoded protein: CASSSGRADTQYF.

The chain recombines TRBV4-1 with TRBJ2-2; possible D gene TRBD2, 5 bases. CDR3 length: 16 residues. V lost 5 bases and J lost 2, with 15 bases in between. CDR1 is MGHRA and CDR2 is YSYEKL in the germline V gene. For the CDR3, the DNA is TGCGCCAGCAGCAGCGGCGAACGGGAAAACACCGGGGAGCTGTTTTTT. Translating gives CASSSGERENTGELFF.

In DNA form, the CDR3 reads TGTGCTAGTGGTTTCGGACAGATTAATCAGCCCCAGCATTTT. Encoded protein: CASGFGQINQPQHF. This sequence joins TRBV12-5 and TRBJ1-5, with a possible D match to TRBD1 (6 bases). The CDR3 runs to 14 residues. Trimming took 3 bases from V and 4 from J, leaving 10 bases between them. Germline V gene lookup returns CDR1 LGHNT and CDR2 FRNRAP.

CDR3 in amino acids: CASSDREGSPRNYGYTF. CDR3 coding DNA: TGTGCCAGCAGCGACCGGGAGGGTTCACCTCGTAACTATGGCTACACCTTC. V and J are TRBV6-4 and TRBJ1-2; no firm D call. The CDR3 totals 17 residues. Germline assignment: CDR1 MRHNA and CDR2 SNTAGT. Trimming stripped 6 bases from V and 1 base from J, with 21 bases between.

The genes are TRBV7-8 and TRBJ2-3; 7 nucleotides agree with TRBD1. J lost 5 bases, V lost 1 base, and 0 bases had no gene match. Per germline, CDR1 SGHVS and CDR2 FQNEAQ. This CDR3 has 13 residues. CDR3 nucleotide sequence: TGTGCCAGCAGCTTAGGACAGGGAGATACGCAGTATTTT. Its translation: CASSLGQGDTQYF.

V is TRBV5-4 and J is TRBJ2-5; TRBD2 matches at 9 bases. In germline, CDR1 is SGHNT, CDR2 YYREEE (reference sequence). The length of the CDR3 is 15 residues. With 2 bases clipped from V and 2 bases from J, the junction kept 4 bases outside the gene matches. The CDR3 region has the DNA TGTGCCAGCAGCTTTAGCGGGGGTGGGCAAGAGACCCAGTACTTC. It codes for CASSFSGGGQETQYF.

V is TRBV27 and J is TRBJ2-7; 8 nucleotides match TRBD1. With 3 bases clipped from V and 6 bases from J, the junction kept 10 bases outside the gene matches. Germline loops: CDR1 MNHEY, CDR2 SMNVEV (reference sequence). The CDR3 is 15 residues long. In nucleotides, the CDR3 is TGTGCCAGCAGTTTCACCGAGACAGGGGTCGGCGAGCAGTACTTC. Its protein is CASSFTETGVGEQYF.

The chain recombines TRBV18 with TRBJ1-1; D not resolved. This CDR3 is built from 13 residues. Germline CDR1 is KGHSH and CDR2 is LQKENI. Trimming took off 3 bases at V and 6 bases at J, with 11 bases between the two ends. The DNA of the CDR3 is TGTGCCAGCTCACCGGCCCAACGCTCTGAAGCTTTCTTT. It translates to CASSPAQRSEAFF.

The chain combines TRBV7-3 with TRBJ1-2; TRBD1 is a possible D gene (5 bases). The CDR3 runs to 14 residues. V was pared by 3 bases and J by 7 bases, with 15 bases between. Germline CDR1 SGHTA, CDR2 FQGTGA. The DNA for the CDR3 is TGTGCCAGCAGCTTGGTTGCAGGGCAAGGTGGCTACACCTTC. Protein sequence: CASSLVAGQGGYTF.

V usage is TRBV29-1 and J usage is TRBJ1-4; no clear D gene. The germline CDR1 and CDR2 sequences are SQVTM and ANQGSEA. CDR3 length equals 13 residues. With 0 bases removed from V and 4 bases from J, the gap between germline ends came to 6 bases. The CDR3 region is CSVEDRGNEKLFF. The CDR3 DNA reads TGCAGCGTTGAAGATCGGGGTAATGAAAAACTGTTTTTT.

CDR3: CASSEAQGRQYNSPLHF. DNA of the CDR3: TGTGCCAGCAGTGAGGCACAGGGTCGGCAATATAATTCACCCCTCCACTTT. The rearrangement uses TRBV6-1 and TRBJ1-6, with a weak D call TRBD1 (6 bases). The CDR3 is made up of 17 amino acids. Trimming cost V 3 bases and J 4 bases, with 16 bases left between them. Germline V gene sequence: CDR1 MNHNS, CDR2 SASEGT.

The chain couples TRBV4-3 to TRBJ2-7; D is unresolved. Germline CDR1 and CDR2: LGHNA and YSLEER. The CDR3 sequence is 14 residues long. The V end was cut by 1 base, the J end by 0 bases, with 7 bases between. CDR3 loop: CASSQGRGSYEQYF. The CDR3 DNA reads as TGCGCCAGCAGCCAAGGGCGCGGCTCCTACGAGCAGTACTTC.

In nucleotides, the CDR3 is TGTGCCAGCAGCGTGAGCGGGACAGGGGGCACAGATACGCAGTATTTT. Translated: CASSVSGTGGTDTQYF. This chain joins TRBV9 and TRBJ2-3, with 10 bases that match TRBD1. The germline CDR1 and CDR2 sequences are SGDLS and YYNGEE. The CDR3 spans 16 residues. V dropped 2 bases and J dropped 1; count of bases not matched to a gene: 4. The full variable domain, its missing parts supplied by reference TRBV9 and TRBJ2-3, is DSGVTQTPKHLITATGQRVTLRCSPRSGDLSVYWYQQSLDQGLQFLIQYYNGEERAKGNILERFSAQQFPDLHSELNLSSLELGDSALYFCASSVSGTGGTDTQYFGPGTRLTVL.

This chain uses TRBV7-9 with TRBJ2-7; a weak D match, TRBD1 (6 bases). Germline assignment: CDR1 SEHNR and CDR2 FQNEAQ (reference sequence). Trimming stripped 4 bases from V and 5 bases from J, with 9 bases between. The CDR3 extends over 12 amino acids. The CDR3 nucleotides read TGTGCCAGCAGCTCAGGGGACAACGAGCAGTACTTC. This encodes CASSSGDNEQYF.

V is TRBV13 and J is TRBJ2-5, with D maybe TRBD1 (6 bases). V lost 0 bases and J lost 6, with 11 bases in between. Germline CDR1 is PRHDT and CDR2 is FYEKMQ (reference sequence). The CDR3 contains 14 residues. Here the CDR3 reads CASSLGAGEQTQYF. In DNA, the CDR3 is TGTGCCAGCAGCTTAGGCGCAGGGGAGCAGACCCAGTACTTC.

V gene TRBV7-9 combines with J gene TRBJ1-2; D gene unclear. The germline V and J ends were trimmed by 2 bases and 7 bases, with 20 bases remaining between them. The germline V gene encodes CDR1 SEHNR and CDR2 FQNEAQ (reference sequence). This CDR3 contains 16 residues. The CDR3 loop reads CASSLSIWSPRGGYTF. The CDR3 region has the DNA TGTGCCAGCAGCTTAAGTATTTGGTCTCCGAGAGGTGGCTACACCTTC.

The rearrangement uses TRBV5-1 and TRBJ1-2; weak D call: TRBD1 (6 bases). This CDR3 contains 18 residues. V was shortened by 3 bases and J by 1 base, with 22 bases between the two germline ends. CDR1 is SGHRS, CDR2 YFSETQ, per germline. The CDR3 region is CASSSFPTGIQSNYGYTF. The CDR3 DNA reads TGCGCCAGCAGCTCCTTCCCGACAGGAATCCAAAGTAACTATGGCTACACCTTC.

This sequence joins TRBV7-8 and TRBJ1-1, with D possibly TRBD1 on 5 matching bases. Per germline, CDR1 SGHVS and CDR2 FQNEAQ. Between the trimmed V and J ends, which lost 1 base and 6 bases, there was a span of 24 bases. CDR3 size: 18 residues. DNA of the CDR3: TGTGCCAGCAGCTTAGTCATCATGGTGGCAGGGTCTTATGCTGAAGCTTTCTTT. Its translation is CASSLVIMVAGSYAEAFF.

The CDR3 region has the DNA TGTGCCAGCAGACCACAGAGGAACACTGAAGCTTTCTTT. As protein: CASRPQRNTEAFF. This chain joins TRBV12-3 or TRBV12-4 and TRBJ1-1; D is undetermined. The CDR3 covers 13 residues. V dropped 6 bases and J dropped 1 base, with 9 bases sitting between them.

Concerning this clone itself: The same CDR3 arises from other DNA sequences in this sample as well. V and J are TRBV12-3 or TRBV12-4 and TRBJ1-1; tentative D call: TRBD1 (5 bases). The CDR3 runs 13 residues. Trimming pared 3 bases from V and 2 bases from J, leaving 7 bases between. This chain's CDR3 is CASSLGGNTEAFF. The DNA for the CDR3 is TGTGCCAGCAGTTTGGGGGGAAACACTGAAGCTTTCTTT.

The chain has TRBV5-6 and TRBJ1-2; 9 bases fit TRBD1. Germline loops: CDR1 SGHDT, CDR2 YYEEEE. V was clipped by 0 bases and J by 4 bases; unmatched bases: 4. CDR3 length: 15 residues. The CDR3 region is CASSLEWTGAYGYTF. The CDR3, as DNA: TGTGCCAGCAGCTTGGAGTGGACAGGGGCCTATGGCTACACCTTC.

J is TRBJ2-7 and V is TRBV6-6; the match to TRBD2 covers 8 bases. Trimming took 5 bases from V and 0 from J; bases not matched to a gene: 6. CDR1 and CDR2 from the germline V gene are MNHNY and SVGAGI (reference sequence). The CDR3 is 15 amino acids. This CDR3 is CASSVVAGGSYEQYF. In nucleotides, the CDR3 is TGTGCCAGCAGTGTAGTGGCGGGGGGCTCCTACGAGCAGTACTTC.